The sequence of this T cell receptor (beta chain) was determined in a study of T cell responses to AZD1222 COVID-19 vaccine. Study context: The analysis combined second doses at about 4 or about 12 weeks.

Regarding this clone: As yet, its antigen is unknown.

The length of the CDR3 is 15 residues. J gave up 5 bases and V 5 bases, and 6 bases lay outside the gene matches. From germline, CDR1 is SGHAT and CDR2 FQNNGV. Here immunoSEQ multiplex PCR was the method, and the copy in TCRdb shows in-frame clones only, minus some. This sample has tens of thousands of clones, with 85% found just once. General observations from the study: Recipients of AZD1222 seropositive at baseline numbered only five or six. At 160-218 and 743-854, vaccine-associated CD4 TCRs were dominant, and they spanned spike. Repertoires were obtained solely post-peak T cell response.

Sequencing used peripheral blood, obtained on day 0 of AZD1222 vaccination. The chain links TRBV11-2 to TRBJ2-1; TRBD2 matches at 10 bases. This clonotype was sampled from an adult in good health. CDR3 loop: CASSPSGGQHNEQFF. As DNA, the CDR3 is TGTGCCAGCAGCCCTAGCGGGGGCCAACACAATGAGCAGTTCTTC.